This record looks at one T cell receptor beta chain sequence and its context. The sample is drawn from a study of T cell changes during pregnancy in multiple sclerosis. Germline CDR1 is WNHNN and CDR2 is SYGVQD (reference sequence). J gave up 0 bases and V 6 bases, and 4 bases lay outside the gene matches. CDR3 size: 14 residues. Clones were read by immunoSEQ multiplex PCR, and TCRdb kept only the in-frame ones, dropping some. The data hold about 100,000 clones, with around 92% observed a single time. The receptor comes from a female donor with multiple sclerosis, enrolled in a pregnancy study. The chain joins TRBV10-1 to TRBJ2-7, with 8 bases identical to TRBD1. The material was peripheral blood, obtained after pregnancy. CDR3 residues: CASRGDRNSYEQYF. The CDR3 DNA follows: TGCGCCAGCAGGGGGGACAGGAACTCCTACGAGCAGTACTTC.